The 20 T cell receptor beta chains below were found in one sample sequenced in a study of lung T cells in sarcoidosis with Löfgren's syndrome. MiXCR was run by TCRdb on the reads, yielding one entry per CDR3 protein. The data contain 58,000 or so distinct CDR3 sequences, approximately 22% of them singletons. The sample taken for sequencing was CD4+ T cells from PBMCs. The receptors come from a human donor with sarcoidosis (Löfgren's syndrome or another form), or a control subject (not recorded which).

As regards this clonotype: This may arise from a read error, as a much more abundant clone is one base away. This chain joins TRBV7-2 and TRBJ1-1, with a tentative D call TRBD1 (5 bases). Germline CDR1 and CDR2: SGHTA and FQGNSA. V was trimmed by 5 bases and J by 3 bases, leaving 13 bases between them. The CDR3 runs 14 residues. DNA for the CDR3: TGTGCCAGCAGCCCGCAGGGCAGAGACACTGAAGCTTTCTTT. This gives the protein CASSPQGRDTEAFF.

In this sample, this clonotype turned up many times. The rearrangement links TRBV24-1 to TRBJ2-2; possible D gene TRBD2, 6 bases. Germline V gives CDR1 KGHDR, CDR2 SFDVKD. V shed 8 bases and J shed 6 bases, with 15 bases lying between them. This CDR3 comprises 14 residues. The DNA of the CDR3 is TGTGCCACCATATCCGGGAGAAGCTCCGGGGAGCTGTTTTTT. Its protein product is CATISGRSSGELFF.

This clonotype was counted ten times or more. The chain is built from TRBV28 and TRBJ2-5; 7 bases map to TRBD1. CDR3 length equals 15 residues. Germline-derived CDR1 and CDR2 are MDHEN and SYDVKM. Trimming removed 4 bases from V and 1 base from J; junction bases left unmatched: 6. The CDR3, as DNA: TGTGCCAGCAGTTCCCCCGGGACAGCCCAAGAGACCCAGTACTTC. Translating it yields CASSSPGTAQETQYF.

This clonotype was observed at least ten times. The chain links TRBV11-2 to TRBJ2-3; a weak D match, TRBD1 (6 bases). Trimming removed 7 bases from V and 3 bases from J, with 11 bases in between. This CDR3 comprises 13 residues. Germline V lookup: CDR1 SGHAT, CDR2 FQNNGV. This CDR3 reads CASNRDGTDTQYF. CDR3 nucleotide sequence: TGTGCCAGCAACAGGGATGGAACAGATACGCAGTATTTT. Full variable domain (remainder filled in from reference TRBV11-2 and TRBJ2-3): EAGVAQSPRYKIIEKRQSVAFWCNPISGHATLYWYQQILGQGPKLLIQFQNNGVVDDSQLPKDRFSAERLKGVDSTLKIQPAKLEDSAVYLCASNRDGTDTQYFGPGTRLTVL.

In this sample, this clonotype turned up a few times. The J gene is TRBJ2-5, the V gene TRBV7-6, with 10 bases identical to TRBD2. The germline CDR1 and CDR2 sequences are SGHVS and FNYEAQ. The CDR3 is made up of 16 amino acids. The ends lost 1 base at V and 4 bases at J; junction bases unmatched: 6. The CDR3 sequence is CASSLVSLAGRETQYF. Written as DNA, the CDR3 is TGTGCCAGCAGCTTAGTTTCACTAGCGGGGAGAGAGACCCAGTACTTC.

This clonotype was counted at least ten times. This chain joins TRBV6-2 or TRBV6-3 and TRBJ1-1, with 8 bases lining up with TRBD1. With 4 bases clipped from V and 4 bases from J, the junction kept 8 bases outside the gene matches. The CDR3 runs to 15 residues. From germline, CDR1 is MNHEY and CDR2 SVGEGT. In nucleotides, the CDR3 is TGTGCCAGCAGTTTCCAGGGGGCAGTAAGCACTGAAGCTTTCTTT. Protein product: CASSFQGAVSTEAFF.

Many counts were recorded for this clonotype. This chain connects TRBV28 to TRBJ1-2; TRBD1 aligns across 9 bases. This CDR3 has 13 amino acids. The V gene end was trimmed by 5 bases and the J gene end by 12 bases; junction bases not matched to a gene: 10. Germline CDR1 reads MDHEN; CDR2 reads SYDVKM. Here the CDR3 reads CASSPRDRVTDTF. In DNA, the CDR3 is TGTGCCAGCAGTCCCCGGGACAGGGTAACCGACACCTTC.

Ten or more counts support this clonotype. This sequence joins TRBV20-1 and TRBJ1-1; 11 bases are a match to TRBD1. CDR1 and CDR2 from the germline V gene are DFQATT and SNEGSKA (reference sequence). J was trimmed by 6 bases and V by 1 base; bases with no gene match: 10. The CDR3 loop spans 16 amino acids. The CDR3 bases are TGCAGTGCTAGAGGGGGACAGGGGGAAATTAACGCTGAAGCTTTCTTT. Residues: CSARGGQGEINAEAFF.

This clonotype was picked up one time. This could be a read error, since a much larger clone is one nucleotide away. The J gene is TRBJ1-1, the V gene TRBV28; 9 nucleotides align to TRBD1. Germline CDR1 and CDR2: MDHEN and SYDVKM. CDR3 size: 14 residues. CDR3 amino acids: CASNTGGENTEASF. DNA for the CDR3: TGTGCCAGCAATACAGGGGGCGAGAACACTGAAGCTTCCTTT. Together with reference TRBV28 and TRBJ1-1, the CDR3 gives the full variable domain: DVKVTQSSRYLVKRTGEKVFLECVQDMDHENMFWYRQDPGLGLRLIYFSYDVKMKEKGDIPEGYSVSREKKERFSLILESASTNQTSMYLCASNTGGENTEASFGQGTRLTVV.

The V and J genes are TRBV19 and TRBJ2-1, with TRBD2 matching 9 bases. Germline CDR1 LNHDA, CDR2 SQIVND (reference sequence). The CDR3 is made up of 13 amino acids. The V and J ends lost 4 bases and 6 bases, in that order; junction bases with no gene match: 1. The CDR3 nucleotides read TGTGCCAGTAGTAGACTAGCGGCCAATGAGCAGTTCTTC. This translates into CASSRLAANEQFF.

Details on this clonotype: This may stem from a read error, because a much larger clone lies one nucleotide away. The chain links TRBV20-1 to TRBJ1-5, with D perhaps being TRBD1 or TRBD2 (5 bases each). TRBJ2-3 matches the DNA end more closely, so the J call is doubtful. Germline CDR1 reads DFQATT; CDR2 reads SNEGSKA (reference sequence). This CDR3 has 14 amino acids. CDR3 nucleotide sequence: TGCAGTGCCCCTAATCGGGGCCCCAATCAGCCCCAGTATTTT. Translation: CSAPNRGPNQPQYF.

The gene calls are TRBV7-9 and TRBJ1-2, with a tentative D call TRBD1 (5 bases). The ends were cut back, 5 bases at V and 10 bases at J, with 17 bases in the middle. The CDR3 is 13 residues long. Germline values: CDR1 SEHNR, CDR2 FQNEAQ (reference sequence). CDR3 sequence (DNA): TGTGCCAGCAGCCCCCTGGGGGTTTACGCCTACACCTTC. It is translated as CASSPLGVYAYTF.

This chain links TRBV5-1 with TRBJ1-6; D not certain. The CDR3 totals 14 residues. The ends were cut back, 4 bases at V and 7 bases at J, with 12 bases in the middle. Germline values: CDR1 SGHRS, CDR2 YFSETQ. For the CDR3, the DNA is TGCGCCAGCAGCAATCCGGGCGGAAATTCACCCCTCCACTTT. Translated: CASSNPGGNSPLHF.

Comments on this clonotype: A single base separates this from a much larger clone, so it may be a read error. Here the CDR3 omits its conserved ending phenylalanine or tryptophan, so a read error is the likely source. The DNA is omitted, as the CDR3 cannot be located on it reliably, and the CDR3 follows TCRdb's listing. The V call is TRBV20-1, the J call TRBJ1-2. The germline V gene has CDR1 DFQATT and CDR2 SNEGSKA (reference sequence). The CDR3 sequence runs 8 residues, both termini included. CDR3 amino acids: CRDYGCTL.

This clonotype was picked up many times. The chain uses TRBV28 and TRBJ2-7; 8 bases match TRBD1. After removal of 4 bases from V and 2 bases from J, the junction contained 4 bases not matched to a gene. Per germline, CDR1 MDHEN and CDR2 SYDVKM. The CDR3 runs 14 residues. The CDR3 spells CASSSRDRTYEQYF. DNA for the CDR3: TGTGCCAGCAGTTCACGGGACAGGACCTACGAGCAGTACTTC.

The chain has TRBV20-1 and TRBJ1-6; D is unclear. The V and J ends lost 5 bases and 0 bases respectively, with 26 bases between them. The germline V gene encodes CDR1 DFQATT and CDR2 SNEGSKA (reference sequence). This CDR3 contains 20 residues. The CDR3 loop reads CSAPPPAKTTKSSYNSPLHF. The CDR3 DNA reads TGCAGTGCTCCTCCTCCGGCGAAAACCACCAAGAGCTCCTATAATTCACCCCTCCACTTT.

The CDR3 bases are TGTGCCAGGACCTCAAGGGGCCTGAACACTGAAGCTTTCTTT. It translates to CARTSRGLNTEAFF. This chain uses TRBV19 with TRBJ1-1, with D perhaps TRBD1 (5 bases). This CDR3 is built from 14 residues. Trimming shortened V by 9 bases and J by 0 bases, and 14 bases separated the two germline ends. Germline V CDR1 and CDR2: LNHDA, SQIVND (reference sequence). Using reference TRBV19 and TRBJ1-1 for the parts outside the CDR3, the full variable domain is DGGITQSPKYLFRKEGQNVTLSCEQNLNHDAMYWYRQDPGQGLRLIYYSQIVNDFQKGDIAEGYSVSREKKESFPLTVTSAQKNPTAFYLCARTSRGLNTEAFFGQGTRLTVV.

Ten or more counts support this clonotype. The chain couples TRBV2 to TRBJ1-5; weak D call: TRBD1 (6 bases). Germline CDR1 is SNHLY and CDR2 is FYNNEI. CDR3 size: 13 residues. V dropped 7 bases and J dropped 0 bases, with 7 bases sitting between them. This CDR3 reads CASNRDSNQPQHF. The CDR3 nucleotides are TGTGCCAGCAACAGGGATAGCAATCAGCCCCAGCATTTT.

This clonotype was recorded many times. CDR3: CASSYGIDLQQFF. CDR3 sequence (DNA): TGTGCCAGCAGTTACGGCATCGACCTACAGCAGTTCTTC. The V and J genes are TRBV6-6 and TRBJ2-1; D not certain. V dropped 2 bases and J dropped 11 bases, with 13 bases sitting between them. Germline lookup yields CDR1 MNHNY and CDR2 SVGAGI (reference sequence). The CDR3 totals 13 residues.

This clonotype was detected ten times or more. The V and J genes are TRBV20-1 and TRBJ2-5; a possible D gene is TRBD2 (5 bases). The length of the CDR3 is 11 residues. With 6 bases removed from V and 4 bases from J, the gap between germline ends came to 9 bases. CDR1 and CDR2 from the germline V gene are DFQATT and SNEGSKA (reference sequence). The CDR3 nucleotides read TGCAGTGCGAAGCGGTCAGAGACCCAGTACTTC. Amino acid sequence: CSAKRSETQYF.